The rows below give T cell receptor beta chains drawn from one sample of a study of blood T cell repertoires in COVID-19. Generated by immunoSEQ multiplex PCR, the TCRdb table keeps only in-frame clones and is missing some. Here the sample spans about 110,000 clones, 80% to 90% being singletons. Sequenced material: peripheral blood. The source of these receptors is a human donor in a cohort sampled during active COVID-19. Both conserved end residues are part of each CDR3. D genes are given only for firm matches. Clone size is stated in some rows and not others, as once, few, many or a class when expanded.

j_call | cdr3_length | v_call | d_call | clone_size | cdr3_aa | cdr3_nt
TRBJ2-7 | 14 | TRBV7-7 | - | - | CASSFQGSKYEQYF | TGTGCCAGCAGCTTTCAAGGGAGTAAATACGAGCAGTACTTC
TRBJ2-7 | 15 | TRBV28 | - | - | CASSFQRRDSYEQYF | TGTGCCAGCAGTTTTCAGAGACGGGACTCCTACGAGCAGTACTTC
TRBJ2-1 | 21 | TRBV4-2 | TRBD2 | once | CASSQGPLGLAGGSSYNEQFF | TGTGCCAGCAGCCAAGGTCCCTTGGGACTAGCGGGGGGCAGCTCCTACAATGAGCAGTTCTTC
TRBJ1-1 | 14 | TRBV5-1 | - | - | CASSSQGSGTEAFF | TGCGCCAGCAGCTCCCAGGGTAGCGGCACTGAAGCTTTCTTT
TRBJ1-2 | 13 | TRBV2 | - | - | CASSENREYGYTF | TGTGCCAGCAGCGAAAACAGGGAGTATGGCTACACCTTC
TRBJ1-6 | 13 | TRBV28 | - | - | CASSLPPGTPLHF | TGTGCCAGCAGCCTCCCCCCGGGAACACCCCTCCACTTT
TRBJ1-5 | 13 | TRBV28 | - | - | CASSYISNQPQHF | TGTGCCAGCAGTTACATTAGCAATCAGCCCCAGCATTTT
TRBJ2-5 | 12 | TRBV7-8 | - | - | CASSSSVETQYF | TGTGCCAGCAGCTCCAGTGTGGAGACCCAGTACTTC
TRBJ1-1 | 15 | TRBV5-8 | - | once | CASSLGSPGNTEAFF | TGTGCCAGCAGCTTGGGGTCTCCAGGGAACACTGAAGCTTTCTTT
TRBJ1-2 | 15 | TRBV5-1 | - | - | CASSLGSRVNYGYTF | TGCGCCAGCAGCTTGGGGTCGCGGGTTAACTATGGCTACACCTTC
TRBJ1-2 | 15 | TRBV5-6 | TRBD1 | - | CASSQSDRGGYGYTF | TGTGCCAGCAGTCAATCGGACAGGGGTGGATATGGCTACACCTTC
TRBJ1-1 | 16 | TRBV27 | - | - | CASGNTATGGHTEAFF | TGTGCCAGCGGGAACACGGCCACGGGAGGGCACACTGAAGCTTTCTTT
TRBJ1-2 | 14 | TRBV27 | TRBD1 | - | CASSLGTGPYGYTF | TGTGCCAGCAGTCTCGGGACAGGCCCCTATGGCTACACCTTC
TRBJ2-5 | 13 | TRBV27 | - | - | CASIGPGGETQYF | TGTGCCAGCATTGGCCCCGGGGGAGAGACCCAGTACTTC
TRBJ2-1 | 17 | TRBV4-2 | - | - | CASSSGQGTSSYNEQFF | TGTGCCAGCAGCAGTGGCCAGGGGACCAGCTCCTACAATGAGCAGTTCTTC
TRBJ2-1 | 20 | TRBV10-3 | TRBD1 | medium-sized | CAISARGQGEASGSYNEQFF | TGTGCCATCAGTGCGAGGGGACAGGGGGAGGCTAGCGGCTCCTACAATGAGCAGTTCTTC
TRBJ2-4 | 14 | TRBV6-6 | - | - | CASMGGLAKNIQYF | TGTGCCAGCATGGGGGGACTAGCCAAAAACATTCAGTACTTC
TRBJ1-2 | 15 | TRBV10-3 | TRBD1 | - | CAIRPTGGENYGYTF | TGTGCCATCAGACCTACAGGGGGCGAGAACTATGGCTACACCTTC
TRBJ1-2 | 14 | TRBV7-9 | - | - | CASSPAGSNYGYTF | TGTGCCAGCAGCCCGGCCGGGTCCAACTATGGCTACACCTTC
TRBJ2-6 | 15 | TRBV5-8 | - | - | CASGQGVLGANVLTF | TGTGCCAGCGGACAAGGGGTTCTTGGGGCCAACGTCCTGACTTTC
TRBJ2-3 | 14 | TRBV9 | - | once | CASSVDEGSDTQYF | TGTGCCAGCAGCGTAGATGAGGGATCAGATACGCAGTATTTT
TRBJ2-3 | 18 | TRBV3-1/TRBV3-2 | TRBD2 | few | CASSQGSQRGSSTDTQYF | TGTGCCAGCAGCCAAGGGTCGCAGCGGGGTTCCAGCACAGATACGCAGTATTTT
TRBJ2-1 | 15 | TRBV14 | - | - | CASSSTLQGIHEQFF | TGTGCCAGCAGCTCGACCCTCCAGGGGATTCATGAGCAGTTCTTC
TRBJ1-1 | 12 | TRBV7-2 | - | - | CASARQNTEAFF | TGTGCCAGCGCGAGACAGAACACTGAAGCTTTCTTT
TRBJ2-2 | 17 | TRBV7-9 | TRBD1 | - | CASSLALGQGNTGELFF | TGTGCCAGCAGCTTAGCGCTGGGACAGGGGAACACCGGGGAGCTGTTTTTT
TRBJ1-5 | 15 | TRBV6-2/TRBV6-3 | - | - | CASSYSGGSNQPQHF | TGTGCCAGCAGTTACTCGGGAGGGAGCAATCAGCCCCAGCATTTT
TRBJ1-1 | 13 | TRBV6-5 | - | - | CASRYGMNTEAFF | TGTGCCAGCCGCTACGGGATGAACACTGAAGCTTTCTTT
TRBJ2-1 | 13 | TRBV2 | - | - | CASSEWRSDEQFF | TGTGCCAGCAGCGAGTGGAGGAGCGATGAGCAGTTCTTC
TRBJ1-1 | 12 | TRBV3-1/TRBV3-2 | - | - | CASGTFGTEAFF | TGTGCCAGCGGGACATTCGGCACTGAAGCTTTCTTT
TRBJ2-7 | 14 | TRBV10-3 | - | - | CAISNAGGRNEQYF | TGTGCCATCAGTAACGCCGGGGGTAGGAACGAGCAGTACTTC
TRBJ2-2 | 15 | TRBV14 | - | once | CASSQRWGPVGELFF | TGTGCCAGCAGCCAAAGGTGGGGGCCAGTCGGGGAGCTGTTTTTT
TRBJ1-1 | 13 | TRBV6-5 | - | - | CASGGGLNTEAFF | TGTGCCAGCGGGGGGGGCCTGAACACTGAAGCTTTCTTT
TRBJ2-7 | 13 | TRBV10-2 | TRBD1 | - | CASRGQGPNEQYF | TGCGCCAGCAGGGGACAGGGGCCCAACGAGCAGTACTTC
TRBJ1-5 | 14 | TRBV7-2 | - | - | CASSSGLSNWPQHF | TGTGCCAGCAGCTCCGGACTGTCCAATTGGCCCCAGCATTTT
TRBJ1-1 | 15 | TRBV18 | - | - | CASSPPSPVNTEAFF | TGTGCCAGCTCACCACCGTCCCCCGTGAACACTGAAGCTTTCTTT
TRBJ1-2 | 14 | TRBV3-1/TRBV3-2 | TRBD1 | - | CASSDRDLNYGYTF | TGTGCCAGCAGCGACAGGGATCTTAACTATGGCTACACCTTC
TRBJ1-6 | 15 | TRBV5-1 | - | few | CASSLVTGRDSPLHF | TGCGCCAGCAGCTTGGTCACAGGGCGGGATTCACCCCTCCACTTT
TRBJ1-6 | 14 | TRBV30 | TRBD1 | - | CAWGDRGQGSPLHF | TGTGCCTGGGGCGACAGGGGGCAGGGTTCACCCCTCCACTTT
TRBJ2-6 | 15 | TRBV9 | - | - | CASSVQGSGANVLTF | TGTGCCAGCAGCGTACAGGGCTCTGGGGCCAACGTCCTGACTTTC
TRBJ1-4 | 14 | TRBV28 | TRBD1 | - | CASSKTGGNEKLFF | TGTGCCAGCAGTAAAACAGGGGGGAATGAAAAACTGTTTTTT
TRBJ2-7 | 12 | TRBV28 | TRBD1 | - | CASSLVPGQGYF | TGTGCCAGCAGTTTAGTCCCGGGACAGGGATACTTC
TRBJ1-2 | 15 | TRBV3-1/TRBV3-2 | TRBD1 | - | CASSRTTTGLDGYTF | TGTGCCAGCAGCCGCACGACGACAGGGTTGGATGGCTACACCTTC
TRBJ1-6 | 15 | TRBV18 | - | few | CASSPRQDHNSPLHF | TGTGCCAGCTCACCCAGACAGGACCATAATTCACCCCTCCACTTT
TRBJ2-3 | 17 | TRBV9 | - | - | CASSTVGGGAFTDTQYF | TGTGCCAGCAGCACAGTCGGTGGGGGGGCCTTCACAGATACGCAGTATTTT
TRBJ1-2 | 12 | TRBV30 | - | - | CAWSVMRMDYTF | TGTGCCTGGAGTGTAATGAGGATGGACTACACCTTC
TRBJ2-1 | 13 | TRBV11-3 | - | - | CASSLRSHNEQFF | TGTGCCAGCAGTCTACGGTCTCACAATGAGCAGTTCTTC
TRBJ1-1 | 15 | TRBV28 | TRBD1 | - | CASSFQTGRAAEAFF | TGTGCCAGCAGTTTCCAGACAGGGCGGGCCGCTGAAGCTTTCTTT
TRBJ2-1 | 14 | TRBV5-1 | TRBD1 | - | CASQYGQGRDEQFF | TGCGCCAGCCAATACGGACAGGGTCGGGATGAGCAGTTCTTC
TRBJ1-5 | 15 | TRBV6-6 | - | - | CASALQGGGNQPQHF | TGTGCCAGCGCCTTACAGGGAGGGGGCAATCAGCCCCAGCATTTT
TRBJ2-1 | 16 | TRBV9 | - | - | CASSVADDLGVFEQFF | TGTGCCAGCAGCGTAGCCGACGACTTGGGAGTTTTTGAGCAGTTCTTC
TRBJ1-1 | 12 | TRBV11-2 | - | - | CASSGVSTEAFF | TGTGCCAGCTCCGGGGTTAGCACTGAAGCTTTCTTT
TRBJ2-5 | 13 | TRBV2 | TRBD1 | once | CASAGQGAETQYF | TGTGCCAGCGCGGGGCAGGGGGCGGAGACCCAGTACTTC